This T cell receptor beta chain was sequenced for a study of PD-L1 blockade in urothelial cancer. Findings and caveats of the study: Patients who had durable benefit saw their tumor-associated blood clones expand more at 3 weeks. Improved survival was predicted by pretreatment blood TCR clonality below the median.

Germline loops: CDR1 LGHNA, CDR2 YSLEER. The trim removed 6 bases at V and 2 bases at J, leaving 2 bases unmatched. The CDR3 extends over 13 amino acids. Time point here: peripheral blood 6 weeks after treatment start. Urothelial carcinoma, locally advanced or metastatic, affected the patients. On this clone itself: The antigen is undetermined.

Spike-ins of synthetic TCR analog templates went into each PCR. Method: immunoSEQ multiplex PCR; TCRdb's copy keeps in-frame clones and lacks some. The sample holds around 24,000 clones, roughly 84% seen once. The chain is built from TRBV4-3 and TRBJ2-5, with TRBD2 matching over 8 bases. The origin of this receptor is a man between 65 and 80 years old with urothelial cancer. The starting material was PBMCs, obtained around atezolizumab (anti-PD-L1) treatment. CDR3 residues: CASRASGQETQYF. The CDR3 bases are TGCGCCAGCAGGGCTAGCGGGCAAGAGACCCAGTACTTC.